These T cell receptor beta chains were read from a single sample in a study of early T cells in non-severe SARS-CoV-2 infection. TCRdb reprocessed the 5' RACE reads with MiXCR, giving one entry per CDR3 protein. Among under 85,000 distinct CDR3 sequences listed, 5% were seen once. Sequenced material: whole blood, taken at baseline. All receptors derive from an adult who was a healthcare worker with PCR-confirmed SARS-CoV-2 infection or an uninfected control (not recorded which). CDR3s include the opening cysteine and the closing phenylalanine or tryptophan. D genes are given only for firm matches. Only some rows state a clone size, as once, few, many or a class for expanded clones.

12	TRBV30	.	many	TRBJ1-2	TGTGCCTGGAGGGGAGCAGGGTATGGCTACACCTTC	CAWRGAGYGYTF
17	TRBV20-1	.	many	TRBJ1-5	TGCAGTGCTAGCCCCCCCACAGTTCGACCTAGCAATCAGCCCCAGCATTTT	CSASPPTVRPSNQPQHF
13	TRBV6-5	.	.	TRBJ2-7	TGTGCCAGCAGTTGGGGCACCTCCTACGAGCAGTACTTC	CASSWGTSYEQYF
16	TRBV7-8	TRBD1	few	TRBJ1-2	TGTGCCAGCAGCTTACAGGGGGCCGGATGGGACTATGGCTACACCTTC	CASSLQGAGWDYGYTF
17	TRBV5-5	.	many	TRBJ1-6	TGTGCCAGCAGCTACGGACAGCCAAGCTCCTATAATTCACCCCTCCACTTT	CASSYGQPSSYNSPLHF
17	TRBV27	TRBD1	few	TRBJ1-5	TGTGCCAGCAGTCGGATGGGACAGAGGCCGGCTAGTCAGCCCCAGCATTTT	CASSRMGQRPASQPQHF
13	TRBV12-3/TRBV12-4	.	many	TRBJ1-1	TGTGCCAGCAGTCTTAGGGAGAACACTGAAGCTTTCTTT	CASSLRENTEAFF
12	TRBV7-3	.	.	TRBJ2-3	TGTGCCAGCAGCCGAAACACAGATACGCAGTATTTT	CASSRNTDTQYF
16	TRBV28	.	few	TRBJ2-4	TGTGCCAGCAGCCGATGGCGTACACTAGCCAAAAACATTCAGTACTTC	CASSRWRTLAKNIQYF
15	TRBV11-3	.	many	TRBJ2-7	TGTGCCAGCAGCTTAAGAGGTTCGGGCTCCTACGAGCAGTACTTC	CASSLRGSGSYEQYF
13	TRBV3-1	.	.	TRBJ2-7	TGTGCCAGCAGCTCGACCCGTAAGAACGAGCAGTACTTC	CASSSTRKNEQYF
18	TRBV6-2/TRBV6-3	TRBD1	many	TRBJ1-5	TGTGCCAGCAGTTACTGGAGGCGGACAGGGGTCAGCAATCAGCCCCAGCATTTT	CASSYWRRTGVSNQPQHF
13	TRBV2	TRBD2	few	TRBJ2-1	TGTGCCAGGACTAGCGGGAGTTCAGATGAGCAGTTCTTC	CARTSGSSDEQFF
17	TRBV15	.	.	TRBJ1-2	TGTGCCACCAGCAGAGAGGTGAAAGCCGGGACATTCTATGGCTACACCTTC	CATSREVKAGTFYGYTF
15	TRBV12-3/TRBV12-4	.	few	TRBJ2-5	TGTGCCAGCAGCCGAACCGGGACTTACGGAGAGACCCAGTACTTC	CASSRTGTYGETQYF
16	TRBV2	TRBD1	few	TRBJ2-7	TGTGCCAGCAGCCTCCAAGGGACAGGGGCCTCCTACGAGCAGTACTTC	CASSLQGTGASYEQYF
13	TRBV7-3	.	many	TRBJ1-1	TGTGCCAGCACCTTAACAGCGAACACTGAAGCTTTCTTT	CASTLTANTEAFF
15	TRBV6-4	TRBD1	many	TRBJ2-7	TGTGCCAGCACCAGGGGGACAGGGACGTCCTACGAGCAGTACTTC	CASTRGTGTSYEQYF
16	TRBV4-2	.	many	TRBJ2-1	TGTGCCAGCAGCCAGGAGAGGGGAGCCTACTACAATGAGCAGTTCTTC	CASSQERGAYYNEQFF
16	TRBV12-3/TRBV12-4	.	many	TRBJ1-5	TGTGCCAGCAGCAACACACGGGCTCTTAGCAATCAGCCCCAGCATTTT	CASSNTRALSNQPQHF
14	TRBV11-1	.	many	TRBJ2-7	TGTGCCAGCAGCCAGGGACTCCGTGAGAGCGAGCAGTACTTC	CASSQGLRESEQYF
16	TRBV7-9	.	many	TRBJ1-1	TGTGCCAGCAGCCAGGACGCCACCGGGTGGGACACTGAAGCTTTCTTT	CASSQDATGWDTEAFF
20	TRBV20-1	TRBD2	many	TRBJ2-1	TGCAGTGCTAGATCACGGACTAGCGGGAGGGCCCCTAGCTCCTACAATGAGCAGTTCTTC	CSARSRTSGRAPSSYNEQFF
11	TRBV5-4	.	many	TRBJ2-7	TGTGCCAGCAGCTCGCTTTACGAGCAGTACTTC	CASSSLYEQYF
16	TRBV7-8	.	.	TRBJ2-1	TGTGCCAGCAGCTTAGAAGTGACAGGTTACTACAATGAGCAGTTCTTC	CASSLEVTGYYNEQFF
16	TRBV5-1	TRBD2	few	TRBJ2-7	TGCGCCAGCAGCCGATCGTCGCGGGGGGCCCTCGGCGAGCAGTACTTC	CASSRSSRGALGEQYF
16	TRBV20-1	TRBD2	many	TRBJ2-7	TGCAGTGCGCAACTAGCGGGAGGGCCCCTTTTCGGCCAGCAGTACTTC	CSAQLAGGPLFGQQYF
17	TRBV5-1	TRBD2	.	TRBJ2-7	TGCGCCAGCAGCTCTGGACTAGCGGGAGGAAGGTTGGGGGAGCAGTACTTC	CASSSGLAGGRLGEQYF
15	TRBV5-1	.	many	TRBJ2-2	TGCGCCAGCAGCTTGCGACTAGTTGGCACCGGGGAGCTGTTTTTT	CASSLRLVGTGELFF
16	TRBV4-1	TRBD2	.	TRBJ2-7	TGCGCCAGCAGCCAAGCAAGTATCGGGAGGGCCTACGAGCAGTACTTC	CASSQASIGRAYEQYF
14	TRBV7-6	.	many	TRBJ2-2	TGTGCCAGCAGCCCGGTATCGGGGACCGGGGAGCTGTTTTTT	CASSPVSGTGELFF
12	TRBV5-1	.	few	TRBJ2-1	TGCGCCAGCAGCTACATTCCTAGCGAGCAGTTCTTC	CASSYIPSEQFF
17	TRBV11-3	TRBD2	few	TRBJ2-2	TGTGCCAGCAGCGCAAGGACTAGCGGGAGCTACCCCGGGGAGCTGTTTTTT	CASSARTSGSYPGELFF
18	TRBV6-6	TRBD1	many	TRBJ1-5	TGTGCCAGCACCCCCCGGGACAGGACATATAGTGGCAATCAGCCCCAGCATTTT	CASTPRDRTYSGNQPQHF
13	TRBV12-3/TRBV12-4	.	.	TRBJ1-5	TGTGCCAGCAGTACGGAGAGCAATCAGCCCCAGCATTTT	CASSTESNQPQHF
14	TRBV9	TRBD1	few	TRBJ2-7	TGTGCCAGCAGCCTTTGGACAGGGGGCGACGAGCAGTACTTC	CASSLWTGGDEQYF
15	TRBV9	.	.	TRBJ2-7	TGTGCCAGCAGCTCCGGAGGGACCACAGGCTACGAGCAGTACTTC	CASSSGGTTGYEQYF
15	TRBV15	TRBD2	.	TRBJ2-7	TGTGCCACCAGCCTCAAGCGGGAGTTGAAAAACGAGCAGTACTTC	CATSLKRELKNEQYF
14	TRBV29-1	.	many	TRBJ2-1	TGCAGCGTTGAAGTGAGGGCGGCATACAATGAGCAGTTCTTC	CSVEVRAAYNEQFF
16	TRBV12-3/TRBV12-4	TRBD1	many	TRBJ2-2	TGTGCCAGCAGTTTTGGGACAGGGACGAACACCGGGGAGCTGTTTTTT	CASSFGTGTNTGELFF
14	TRBV29-1	.	many	TRBJ1-1	TGCAGCGTTGAAGATCCCCCCCTGAACACTGAAGCTTTCTTT	CSVEDPPLNTEAFF
14	TRBV7-2	.	few	TRBJ2-2	TGTGCCAGCAGCTCCCTACCGAACACCGGGGAGCTGTTTTTT	CASSSLPNTGELFF
16	TRBV20-1	.	many	TRBJ1-2	TGCAGTGCTCAAGCGGCGGTGCAGGACAACCCCTATGGCTACACCTTC	CSAQAAVQDNPYGYTF
14	TRBV7-8	.	many	TRBJ2-7	TGTGCCAGCAGCTCAACAGGATCCACCTACGAGCAGTACTTC	CASSSTGSTYEQYF
12	TRBV11-2	.	many	TRBJ1-2	TGTGCCAGCAGCTTGGGAGGGGATGGCTACACCTTC	CASSLGGDGYTF
15	TRBV3-1	.	few	TRBJ2-1	TGTGCCAGCAGCCAAGATTATCGCCGGGATGATGAGCAGTTCTTC	CASSQDYRRDDEQFF
15	TRBV7-9	TRBD1	many	TRBJ2-5	TGTGCCAGCAGCTTATTGCCAGGGGGCCGGGAGACCCAGTACTTC	CASSLLPGGRETQYF
15	TRBV11-2	.	many	TRBJ1-1	TGTGCCAGCAGCTTAGGGGTCCAGGAGGGCACTGAAGCTTTCTTT	CASSLGVQEGTEAFF
17	TRBV19	TRBD2	.	TRBJ2-1	TGTGCCAGTAGTATCCAGACTAGCGGGAGTATTATCGATGAGCAGTTCTTC	CASSIQTSGSIIDEQFF
15	TRBV21-1	.	few	TRBJ2-1	TGTGCCAGCAGCGCAACTAGCGGGTCCTGCCATGAGCAGTTCTTC	CASSATSGSCHEQFF
13	TRBV12-3/TRBV12-4	.	many	TRBJ1-4	TGTGCCAGCGGCAGGTGGCGGGATGAAAAACTGTTTTTT	CASGRWRDEKLFF
15	TRBV27	.	many	TRBJ1-1	TGTGCCAGCAGTTTAAGTTACAGGCAGAACACTGAAGCTTTCTTT	CASSLSYRQNTEAFF
14	TRBV4-1	.	.	TRBJ2-3	TGCGCCAGCAGCCAAGGGCGAGCCACAGATACGCAGTATTTT	CASSQGRATDTQYF
11	TRBV20-1	.	many	TRBJ1-1	TGCAGTGTGTGGCCCAGCACTGAAGCTTTCTTT	CSVWPSTEAFF
13	TRBV3-1	TRBD2	few	TRBJ2-5	TGTGCCAGCAGCCAGGGAGGGACGGAGACCCAGTACTTC	CASSQGGTETQYF